This T cell receptor beta chain stems from a study of T cells in Graves' hyperthyroidism and ophthalmopathy. For the study at large: Any treatment followed the collection of peripheral blood at initial diagnosis. Regarding the study as a whole: Ophthalmopathy was told apart from stable hyperthyroidism by a 13 V-J model. In validation, the model predicted ophthalmopathy. These predictions came a median about 6.5 months before onset.

Concerning this clonotype: Its antigen is as yet unknown.

The authors obtained PBMCs from about 9 ml of fresh peripheral blood. TCR beta CDR3 regions were amplified from RNA. Primed by the HTBI set, a first-round RT-PCR was run on the TCR CDR3. TCRdb used MiXCR to reprocess the multiplex PCR reads, holding one entry per CDR3 protein. The repertoire holds over 500,000 distinct CDR3 sequences, with 15% to 20% as singletons. CDR1 WNHNN and CDR2 SYGVQD come from the germline V gene (reference sequence). This CDR3 region has 14 residues. V dropped 6 bases and J dropped 7; count of bases not matched to a gene: 9. The sample was blood. The rearrangement uses TRBV10-1 and TRBJ2-1; 7 bases match TRBD1. The sequence was collected from a woman between 25 and 40 years old with Graves' ophthalmopathy. The chain's CDR3 is CASSRDSTLNEQFF. The CDR3 bases are TGCGCCAGCAGCCGGGACAGTACCCTAAATGAGCAGTTCTTC.